The next 2 T cell receptor beta chains were all read from a single sample in a study of cytomegalovirus exposure and HLA in healthy donors. 60 Vbeta and 13 Jbeta primers were used in PCR. The repertoire was sequenced with immunoSEQ multiplex PCR; TCRdb's copy has only in-frame clones and lacks some. The repertoire includes 150,000 to 200,000 clones, about 79% of them detected once, and nearly 6.5% sits in the top ten. Sequenced input: PBMCs. The receptors come from a middle-aged man in good health and CMV-seropositive.

The chain is built from TRBV19 and TRBJ2-2, with 12 bases aligning to TRBD2. Germline trimming cut 3 bases from V and 5 bases from J; bases unmatched to any gene: 10. The CDR3 sequence is 18 residues long. Germline V lookup: CDR1 LNHDA, CDR2 SQIVND (reference sequence). This CDR3 reads CASSIPRASGRGTGELFF. The CDR3 nucleotides are TGTGCCAGTAGTATCCCCAGAGCTAGCGGGAGGGGTACCGGGGAGCTGTTTTTT.

The rearrangement uses TRBV11-3 and TRBJ2-7; possible D gene TRBD1, 5 bases. The CDR3 extends over 16 amino acids. Germline CDR1 SGHNT, CDR2 YENEEA. V was cut by 2 bases and J by 1 base, with 15 bases left in between. CDR3 nucleotide sequence: TGTGCCAGCAGCTTACGTGGGGCAAGGGGTTCCTACGAGCAGTACTTC. Amino acid sequence: CASSLRGARGSYEQYF.